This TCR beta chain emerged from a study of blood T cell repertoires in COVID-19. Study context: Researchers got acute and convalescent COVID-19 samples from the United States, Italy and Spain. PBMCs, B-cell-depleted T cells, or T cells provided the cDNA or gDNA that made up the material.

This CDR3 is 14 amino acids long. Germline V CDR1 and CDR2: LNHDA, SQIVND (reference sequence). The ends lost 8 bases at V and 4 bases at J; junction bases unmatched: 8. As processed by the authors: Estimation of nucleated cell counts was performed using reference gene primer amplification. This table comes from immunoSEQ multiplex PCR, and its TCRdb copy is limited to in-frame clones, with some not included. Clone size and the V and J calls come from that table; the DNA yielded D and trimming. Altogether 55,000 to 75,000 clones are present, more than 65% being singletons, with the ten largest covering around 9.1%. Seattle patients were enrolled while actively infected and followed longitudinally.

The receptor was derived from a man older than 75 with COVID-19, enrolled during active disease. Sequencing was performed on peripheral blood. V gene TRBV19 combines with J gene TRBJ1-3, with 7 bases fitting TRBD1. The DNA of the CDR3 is TGTGCCAGTCAGACAGGGTCCGCCGGAAACACCATATATTTT. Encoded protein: CASQTGSAGNTIYF.